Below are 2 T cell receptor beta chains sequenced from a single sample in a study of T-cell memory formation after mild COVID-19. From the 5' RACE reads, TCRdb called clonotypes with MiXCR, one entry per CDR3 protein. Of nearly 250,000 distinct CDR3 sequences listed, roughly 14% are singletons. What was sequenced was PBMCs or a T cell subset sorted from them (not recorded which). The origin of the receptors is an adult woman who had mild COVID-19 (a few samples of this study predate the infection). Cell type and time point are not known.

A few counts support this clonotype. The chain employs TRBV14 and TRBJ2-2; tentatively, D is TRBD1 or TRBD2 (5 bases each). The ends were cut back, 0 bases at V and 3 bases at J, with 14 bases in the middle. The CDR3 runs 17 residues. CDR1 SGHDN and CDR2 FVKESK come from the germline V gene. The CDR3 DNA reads TGTGCCAGCAGCCAAGATGGGACGGTGAGGCACACCGGGGAGCTGTTTTTT. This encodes CASSQDGTVRHTGELFF.

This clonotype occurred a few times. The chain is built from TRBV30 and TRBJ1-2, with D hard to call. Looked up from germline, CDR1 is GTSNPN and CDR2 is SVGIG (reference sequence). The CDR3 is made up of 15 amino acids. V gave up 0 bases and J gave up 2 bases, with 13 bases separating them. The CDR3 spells CAWSVASGVNYGYTF. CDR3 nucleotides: TGTGCCTGGAGTGTAGCAAGTGGTGTGAACTATGGCTACACCTTC.